This is a list of T cell receptor beta chains from one sample in a study of radiotherapy plus CTLA-4 blockade in lung cancer. Sequenced by immunoSEQ multiplex PCR; TCRdb stores in-frame clones only, minus some. The sample yields over 85,000 clones, approximately 74% seen once. The sample was peripheral blood, taken from a patient treated with radiotherapy plus ipilimumab. The receptors were gathered from a human donor with non-small cell lung cancer who had a partial response to radiotherapy plus ipilimumab. Some clones in this sample may be carry-over from other donors' samples. Both conserved end residues are part of each CDR3. The order of the fields is J gene, clone size, V gene, D gene, CDR3 protein, CDR3 DNA. A D gene is named only where the DNA matches it firmly. Only part of the rows carry a size: once, few, many, or a class if the clone is expanded.

j_call: TRBJ1-6
clone_size: .
v_call: TRBV27
d_call: .
cdr3_aa: CASNWAGALGNSPLHF
cdr3_nt: TGTGCCAGCAACTGGGCGGGGGCGCTTGGGAATTCACCCCTCCACTTT

j_call: TRBJ2-7
clone_size: .
v_call: TRBV2
d_call: .
cdr3_aa: CASRVDSGSGEQYF
cdr3_nt: TGTGCCAGCAGGGTGGACTCGGGTTCGGGCGAGCAGTACTTC

j_call: TRBJ2-3
clone_size: .
v_call: TRBV7-8
d_call: TRBD2
cdr3_aa: CASSVRAGARTDTQYF
cdr3_nt: TGTGCCAGCAGCGTCCGAGCGGGGGCGCGCACAGATACGCAGTATTTT

j_call: TRBJ2-5
clone_size: .
v_call: TRBV19
d_call: .
cdr3_aa: CASSIQGNSETQYF
cdr3_nt: TGTGCCAGTAGTATTCAGGGTAACTCGGAGACCCAGTACTTC

j_call: TRBJ2-1
clone_size: .
v_call: TRBV5-4
d_call: TRBD1
cdr3_aa: CASSGRDRGGYEQFF
cdr3_nt: TGTGCCAGCAGCGGACGGGACAGGGGAGGTTATGAGCAGTTCTTC

j_call: TRBJ2-4
clone_size: once
v_call: TRBV28
d_call: .
cdr3_aa: CASTTGTLDAYF
cdr3_nt: TGTGCCAGCACAACCGGGACTCTGGATGCATACTTC

j_call: TRBJ1-5
clone_size: many
v_call: TRBV10-2
d_call: .
cdr3_aa: CASSGGHSQPQHF
cdr3_nt: TGCGCCAGCAGTGGGGGCCACAGTCAGCCCCAGCATTTT

j_call: TRBJ1-2
clone_size: .
v_call: TRBV5-1
d_call: TRBD1
cdr3_aa: CASSLGTGFYGYTF
cdr3_nt: TGCGCCAGCAGCTTGGGGACAGGGTTCTATGGCTACACCTTC

j_call: TRBJ2-6
clone_size: .
v_call: TRBV11-3
d_call: .
cdr3_aa: CASSPGAGANVLTF
cdr3_nt: TGTGCCAGCAGCCCAGGGGCTGGGGCCAACGTCCTGACTTTC

j_call: TRBJ1-3
clone_size: .
v_call: TRBV6-5
d_call: .
cdr3_aa: CASSSGFGNTIYF
cdr3_nt: TGTGCCAGCAGTTCAGGGTTCGGAAACACCATATATTTT

j_call: TRBJ2-5
clone_size: .
v_call: TRBV2
d_call: TRBD2
cdr3_aa: CATSFGGGGETQYF
cdr3_nt: TGTGCCACCTCCTTCGGCGGGGGGGGAGAGACCCAGTACTTC

j_call: TRBJ2-7
clone_size: .
v_call: TRBV6-5
d_call: TRBD2
cdr3_aa: CASSLTSGQATEQYF
cdr3_nt: TGTGCCAGCAGTTTGACTAGCGGCCAGGCTACCGAGCAGTACTTC

j_call: TRBJ2-1
clone_size: .
v_call: TRBV7-9
d_call: TRBD2
cdr3_aa: CASSLGTSGTPKTDEQFF
cdr3_nt: TGTGCCAGCAGCTTAGGGACTAGCGGGACGCCGAAAACGGATGAGCAGTTCTTC

j_call: TRBJ1-5
clone_size: .
v_call: TRBV4-2
d_call: TRBD1
cdr3_aa: CASSQDGQGARPQHF
cdr3_nt: TGTGCCAGCAGCCAAGATGGACAGGGGGCTAGGCCCCAGCATTTT

j_call: TRBJ1-3
clone_size: few
v_call: TRBV28
d_call: .
cdr3_aa: CASSSYNRDFGNTIYF
cdr3_nt: TGTGCCAGCAGTTCCTATAACCGGGACTTTGGAAACACCATATATTTT

j_call: TRBJ2-3
clone_size: .
v_call: TRBV4-1
d_call: TRBD2
cdr3_aa: CASSSSGLAGGTDTQYF
cdr3_nt: TGCGCCAGCAGCTCAAGCGGCCTAGCGGGGGGGACAGATACGCAGTATTTT

j_call: TRBJ2-7
clone_size: .
v_call: TRBV2
d_call: TRBD2
cdr3_aa: CASRTGTNTYEQYF
cdr3_nt: TGTGCCAGCAGGACCGGGACTAATACCTACGAGCAGTACTTC

j_call: TRBJ2-7
clone_size: few
v_call: TRBV27
d_call: TRBD2
cdr3_aa: CASTPIAGAVGEQYF
cdr3_nt: TGTGCCAGCACCCCAATAGCGGGGGCCGTGGGGGAGCAGTACTTC

j_call: TRBJ2-2
clone_size: .
v_call: TRBV19
d_call: TRBD1
cdr3_aa: CASSGQGATGELFF
cdr3_nt: TGTGCCAGTAGCGGGCAGGGGGCTACCGGGGAGCTGTTTTTT

j_call: TRBJ1-2
clone_size: .
v_call: TRBV6-4
d_call: .
cdr3_aa: CASSDFHTDLLRSHTF
cdr3_nt: TGTGCCAGCAGTGACTTTCACACGGATCTGTTAAGGAGCCACACCTTC

j_call: TRBJ1-2
clone_size: .
v_call: TRBV4-3
d_call: .
cdr3_aa: CASSQETGSGYGYTF
cdr3_nt: TGCGCCAGCAGCCAAGAGACGGGTTCGGGCTATGGCTACACCTTC

j_call: TRBJ1-1
clone_size: once
v_call: TRBV9
d_call: TRBD1
cdr3_aa: CASSKQGARTEAFF
cdr3_nt: TGTGCCAGCAGCAAACAGGGGGCGCGGACTGAAGCTTTCTTT

j_call: TRBJ2-1
clone_size: .
v_call: TRBV7-2
d_call: .
cdr3_aa: CASSFLSAGQFF
cdr3_nt: TGTGCCAGCAGCTTTTTATCGGCGGGGCAGTTCTTC

j_call: TRBJ1-2
clone_size: .
v_call: TRBV14
d_call: TRBD1
cdr3_aa: CASSKDRANYGYTF
cdr3_nt: TGTGCCAGCAGCAAGGACAGGGCTAACTATGGCTACACCTTC

j_call: TRBJ2-1
clone_size: .
v_call: TRBV11-3
d_call: TRBD2
cdr3_aa: CASSLYGRGNEQFF
cdr3_nt: TGTGCCAGCAGCTTATACGGGAGGGGAAATGAGCAGTTCTTC

j_call: TRBJ1-1
clone_size: .
v_call: TRBV7-9
d_call: .
cdr3_aa: CASSFAHSTEAFF
cdr3_nt: TGTGCCAGCAGCTTCGCGCACTCCACTGAAGCTTTCTTT

j_call: TRBJ2-1
clone_size: .
v_call: TRBV5-1
d_call: TRBD1
cdr3_aa: CASSPAGQGFHEQFF
cdr3_nt: TGCGCCAGCAGCCCCGCGGGACAGGGGTTCCATGAGCAGTTCTTC

j_call: TRBJ2-7
clone_size: .
v_call: TRBV6-1
d_call: TRBD1
cdr3_aa: CASSGGQGQGREQYF
cdr3_nt: TGTGCCAGCAGTGGAGGACAGGGCCAAGGTCGCGAGCAGTACTTC

j_call: TRBJ2-1
clone_size: once
v_call: TRBV6-1
d_call: .
cdr3_aa: CASSEAQFSNEQFF
cdr3_nt: TGTGCCAGCAGTGAAGCACAATTTTCCAATGAGCAGTTCTTC

j_call: TRBJ2-3
clone_size: .
v_call: TRBV19
d_call: .
cdr3_aa: CASSMVLTGSPDTQYF
cdr3_nt: TGTGCCAGTAGTATGGTCTTGACGGGGAGCCCAGATACGCAGTATTTT

j_call: TRBJ1-4
clone_size: .
v_call: TRBV10-3
d_call: .
cdr3_aa: CAISQGYEKLFF
cdr3_nt: TGTGCCATCAGTCAGGGCTATGAAAAACTGTTTTTT

j_call: TRBJ2-7
clone_size: .
v_call: TRBV6-1
d_call: TRBD2
cdr3_aa: CASSESGREYEQYF
cdr3_nt: TGTGCCAGCAGTGAAAGCGGGAGGGAATACGAGCAGTACTTC

j_call: TRBJ2-7
clone_size: .
v_call: TRBV7-9
d_call: .
cdr3_aa: CASSLGRQATEEQYF
cdr3_nt: TGTGCCAGCAGCTTAGGCCGACAGGCAACGGAAGAGCAGTACTTC

j_call: TRBJ1-6
clone_size: few
v_call: TRBV5-4
d_call: TRBD1
cdr3_aa: CASSLSATGVNSPLHF
cdr3_nt: TGTGCCAGCAGCTTATCTGCGACAGGGGTGAATTCACCCCTCCACTTT

j_call: TRBJ2-3
clone_size: .
v_call: TRBV6-6
d_call: .
cdr3_aa: CASSQDAHTDTQYF
cdr3_nt: TGTGCCAGCAGCCAGGATGCCCACACAGATACGCAGTATTTT

j_call: TRBJ1-3
clone_size: .
v_call: TRBV11-2
d_call: .
cdr3_aa: CASSLGLSGNTIYF
cdr3_nt: TGTGCCAGCAGCTTAGGTCTTTCTGGAAACACCATATATTTT

j_call: TRBJ1-2
clone_size: .
v_call: TRBV28
d_call: .
cdr3_aa: CASSLSRIGYTF
cdr3_nt: TGTGCCAGCAGCTTATCCCGTATTGGCTACACCTTC

j_call: TRBJ1-1
clone_size: .
v_call: TRBV5-4
d_call: .
cdr3_aa: CASSLYVETEAFF
cdr3_nt: TGTGCCAGCAGCTTATATGTTGAGACTGAAGCTTTCTTT

j_call: TRBJ1-2
clone_size: few
v_call: TRBV5-1
d_call: .
cdr3_aa: CASSLTGSNYGYTF
cdr3_nt: TGCGCCAGCAGCTTGACAGGGTCAAACTATGGCTACACCTTC

j_call: TRBJ1-1
clone_size: .
v_call: TRBV18
d_call: .
cdr3_aa: CASSPRANTEAFF
cdr3_nt: TGTGCCAGCTCACCACGGGCGAACACTGAAGCTTTCTTT

j_call: TRBJ1-4
clone_size: .
v_call: TRBV7-2
d_call: .
cdr3_aa: CASSWGGGPNEKLFF
cdr3_nt: TGTGCCAGCAGCTGGGGGGGCGGCCCTAATGAAAAACTGTTTTTT

j_call: TRBJ1-2
clone_size: .
v_call: TRBV5-1
d_call: TRBD1
cdr3_aa: CASSLEVSWDRATYGYTF
cdr3_nt: TGCGCCAGCAGCTTGGAAGTGTCTTGGGACAGAGCGACCTATGGCTACACCTTC

j_call: TRBJ1-5
clone_size: few
v_call: TRBV28
d_call: .
cdr3_aa: CASSQGWGDNQPQHF
cdr3_nt: TGTGCCAGCAGCCAAGGGTGGGGAGACAATCAGCCCCAGCATTTT

j_call: TRBJ1-1
clone_size: once
v_call: TRBV5-6
d_call: .
cdr3_aa: CASSLYVGRATMNTEAFF
cdr3_nt: TGTGCCAGCAGCTTGTATGTAGGGAGGGCGACCATGAACACTGAAGCTTTCTTT

j_call: TRBJ2-7
clone_size: .
v_call: TRBV29-1
d_call: TRBD2
cdr3_aa: CSSRTSGNPEQYF
cdr3_nt: TGCAGCTCCCGAACTAGCGGGAATCCCGAGCAGTACTTC